This T cell receptor (beta chain) was documented in a study of CD8+CD57+ T cells in acquired aplastic anemia. V dropped 2 bases and J dropped 2 bases, with 10 bases sitting between them. Germline CDR1 and CDR2: DFQATT and SNEGSKA (reference sequence). The CDR3 is made up of 13 amino acids. Profiling of TCR beta VDJ combinations and CDR3 sequences used genomic DNA as template. Each CDR3 protein is one row after TCRdb ran MiXCR on the reads. The data contain more than 100,000 distinct CDR3 sequences, 40% to 60% of them singletons. The specimen was sorted CD4+, CD8+, or CD8+CD57+ T cells (not recorded which) from PBMCs. This sequence joins TRBV20-1 and TRBJ2-7; D ambiguous. The receptor was isolated from a human donor in good health, serving as a control. The CDR3 region has the DNA TGCAGTGCTAGATCGAATCCCGCCTACGAGCAGTACTTC. The encoded protein is CSARSNPAYEQYF.